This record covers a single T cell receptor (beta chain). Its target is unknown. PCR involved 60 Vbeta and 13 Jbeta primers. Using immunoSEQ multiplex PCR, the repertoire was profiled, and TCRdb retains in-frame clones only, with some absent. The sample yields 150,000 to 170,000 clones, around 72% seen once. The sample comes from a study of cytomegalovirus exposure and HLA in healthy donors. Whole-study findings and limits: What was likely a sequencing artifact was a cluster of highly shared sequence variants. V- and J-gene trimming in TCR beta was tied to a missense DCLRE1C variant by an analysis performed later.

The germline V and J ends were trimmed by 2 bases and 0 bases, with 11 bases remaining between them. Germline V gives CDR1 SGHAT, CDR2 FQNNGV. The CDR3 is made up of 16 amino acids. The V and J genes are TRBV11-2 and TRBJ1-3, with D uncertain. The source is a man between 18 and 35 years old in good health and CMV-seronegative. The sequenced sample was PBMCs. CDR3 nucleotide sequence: TGTGCCAGCAGCTTAAATAGTCAATTCTCTGGAAACACCATATATTTT. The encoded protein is CASSLNSQFSGNTIYF.